This TCR beta chain was identified during a study of CD8 T cells in ankylosing spondylitis. The study's findings and limits: Reactive arthritis synovial fluid and blood previously showed some of these motif variants. Clones linked with disease were CD8+ and fairly uncommon in the peripheral blood. Apparently characteristic of ankylosing spondylitis blood was a TCR beta motif (about eight highly homologous variants).

TCRdb ran MiXCR on the 5' RACE reads and lists one entry per CDR3 protein. The repertoire has about 800,000 distinct CDR3 sequences, approximately 10% of them found once; the top ten carry approximately 0.5%. This clonotype was counted a few times. Its antigen is as yet unknown. The CDR3 consists of 16 residues. Trimming removed 5 bases from V and 2 bases from J; junction bases left unmatched: 7. Germline CDR1 reads DFQATT; CDR2 reads SNEGSKA (reference sequence). The chain recombines TRBV20-1 with TRBJ2-3; 13 positions match TRBD2. Specimen: blood, either unsorted or a sorted T cell fraction (not recorded which). The sequence derives from a male donor with ankylosing spondylitis. CDR3 nucleotides: TGCAGTGCTTTACTAGCGGGGGGGTCCCTCACAGATACGCAGTATTTT. Translating it yields CSALLAGGSLTDTQYF.